The 17 T cell receptor beta chains below were found in one sample sequenced in a study of T cells in Graves' hyperthyroidism and ophthalmopathy. RNA transcripts served as the template for amplifying TCR beta CDR3 regions. RT-PCR in the first round (using the HTBI primer set) targeted the TCR CDR3. A single record per CDR3 protein comes from TCRdb applying MiXCR to the multiplex PCR reads. The sample records about 400,000 distinct CDR3 sequences, 12% to 15% being singletons. Sequenced input: blood. The receptors here all came from a woman aged 18 to 35 with Graves' hyperthyroidism.

This clonotype was found many times. The chain has TRBV6-1 and TRBJ1-2, with 8 bases that match TRBD1. V gave up 4 bases and J gave up 3 bases; unmatched junction bases: 1. This CDR3 has 13 amino acids. Germline V gene data show CDR1 as MNHNS and CDR2 as SASEGT. The CDR3 DNA follows: TGTGCCAGCAGTGTGGACAGGGACTATGGCTACACCTTC. The encoded protein is CASSVDRDYGYTF.

This clonotype showed up many times. This sequence joins TRBV28 and TRBJ2-7; the D gene is possibly TRBD1 (6 bases). The CDR3 spans 13 residues. Germline loops: CDR1 MDHEN, CDR2 SYDVKM. V was trimmed by 1 base and J by 5 bases, leaving 9 bases between them. The chain's CDR3 is CASSLLTGDEQYF. The CDR3 coding sequence is TGTGCCAGCAGTTTATTGACAGGAGACGAGCAGTACTTC.

Points on this clonotype: A much larger clone differs from this one at a single base, so this may be a read error. V gene TRBV6-5 combines with J gene TRBJ1-3; D is ambiguous. CDR1 and CDR2 from the germline V gene are MNHEY and SVGAGI. This CDR3 contains 11 residues. This CDR3 is CASSLGNTIHF. In DNA form, the CDR3 reads TGTGCCAGCAGTTTGGGAAACACCATACATTTT.

This clonotype was observed many times. V gene TRBV18 combines with J gene TRBJ2-5; D is unresolved. V lost 3 bases and J 0 bases, leaving 5 bases between the germline ends. Germline V lookup: CDR1 KGHSH, CDR2 LQKENI. The CDR3 has 13 amino acids. The CDR3 bases are TGTGCCAGCTCACCCCCGTACCAAGAGACCCAGTACTTC. Amino acid sequence: CASSPPYQETQYF.

This clonotype appeared many times. V usage is TRBV7-9 and J usage is TRBJ2-5; weak D call: TRBD2 (5 bases). The germline V gene encodes CDR1 SEHNR and CDR2 FQNEAQ (reference sequence). Trimming removed 3 bases from V and 5 bases from J, with 10 bases in between. The CDR3 covers 13 residues. CDR3 in DNA: TGTGCCAGCAGCTTGTGGCGGGTCGAGACCCAGTACTTC. This sequence encodes CASSLWRVETQYF.

This clonotype was seen repeatedly, ten times or more. The rearrangement joins TRBV28 to TRBJ2-7; no definite D call. The ends were cut back, 5 bases at V and 2 bases at J, with 22 bases in the middle. This CDR3 is built from 17 residues. Germline-derived CDR1 and CDR2 are MDHEN and SYDVKM. The DNA of the CDR3 is TGTGCCAGCAGTCCCCCTTCTCGTTCCCTAGGACCCTACGAGCAGTACTTC. Its translation is CASSPPSRSLGPYEQYF.

This clonotype was detected a few times. The rearrangement uses TRBV4-1 and TRBJ2-7; no reliable D call. The germline V gene has CDR1 MGHRA and CDR2 YSYEKL. This CDR3 has 13 residues. V lost 2 bases to trimming and J lost 3 bases, with 8 bases between them. The CDR3 sequence: CASSQKWGYEQYF. Written as DNA, the CDR3 is TGCGCCAGCAGCCAAAAGTGGGGCTACGAGCAGTACTTC.

This clonotype was detected a few times. The gene calls are TRBV28 and TRBJ1-6; a possible D gene is TRBD1 (5 bases). CDR3 length equals 15 residues. Per germline, CDR1 MDHEN and CDR2 SYDVKM. Trimming shortened V by 2 bases and J by 10 bases, and 15 bases separated the two germline ends. Here the CDR3 reads CASSLMRGPQSPLHF. CDR3 nucleotides: TGTGCCAGCAGTTTAATGAGGGGCCCGCAGTCACCCCTCCACTTT.

This clonotype has a count of ten or more. The chain couples TRBV5-6 to TRBJ2-3; tentatively, D is TRBD2 (6 bases). CDR3 length: 14 amino acids. V was shortened by 4 bases and J by 0 bases, with 9 bases between the two germline ends. CDR1 is SGHDT and CDR2 is YYEEEE in the germline V gene. The CDR3 spells CASSTGTSTDTQYF. The CDR3 nucleotides read TGTGCCAGCAGCACCGGGACTAGCACAGATACGCAGTATTTT.

This clonotype has a count of ten or more. V gene TRBV3-1 combines with J gene TRBJ2-3; D gene uncertain. Germline lookup yields CDR1 LGHDT and CDR2 YNNKEL (reference sequence). V shed 8 bases and J shed 0 bases, with 3 bases lying between them. The length of the CDR3 is 11 residues. The CDR3 DNA reads TGTGCCAGCGGAAGCACAGATACGCAGTATTTT. This codes for CASGSTDTQYF.

The table lists this clonotype with many counts. The chain combines TRBV6-2 or TRBV6-3 with TRBJ2-7; D ambiguous. Trimming removed 6 bases from V and 6 bases from J, with 12 bases in between. CDR3 size: 12 residues. From germline, CDR1 is MNHEY and CDR2 SVGEGT. Here the CDR3 reads CASRLRLSEQYF. CDR3 sequence (DNA): TGTGCCAGCAGACTGCGCCTGTCCGAGCAGTACTTC.

This clonotype came up many times. The chain carries TRBV3-1 and TRBJ1-2; 9 bases align to TRBD1. After removal of 3 bases from V and 5 bases from J, the junction contained 4 bases not matched to a gene. The CDR3 is made up of 14 amino acids. CDR1 LGHDT and CDR2 YNNKEL come from the germline V gene (reference sequence). The CDR3 is CASSQHRGQYGYTF. CDR3 nucleotide sequence: TGTGCCAGCAGCCAGCACAGGGGGCAATATGGCTACACCTTC.

This clonotype was recorded at least ten times. The genes are TRBV20-1 and TRBJ2-3; no reliable D call. This CDR3 is 10 amino acids long. Germline assignment: CDR1 DFQATT and CDR2 SNEGSKA (reference sequence). The ends were cut back, 4 bases at V and 6 bases at J, with 5 bases in the middle. In DNA form, the CDR3 reads TGCAGTGCTATTCAGGATACGCAGTATTTT. This encodes CSAIQDTQYF.

This clonotype was seen only a few times. A junction boundary mismatches the germline segment, possibly from a read error. The rearrangement uses TRBV4-3 and TRBJ1-1; tentatively, D is TRBD1 (6 bases). The CDR3 covers 13 residues. CDR1 and CDR2 from the germline V gene are LGHNA and YSLEER. CDR3 residues: CASRQGMNTEAFF. Written as DNA, the CDR3 is TGCGCCAGCCGCCAGGGGATGAACACTGAAGCTTTCTTT.

This clonotype was seen ten or more times. This chain connects TRBV7-2 to TRBJ2-1; no firm D call. Trimming cost V 5 bases and J 6 bases, with 17 bases left between them. This CDR3 contains 15 residues. Germline V lookup: CDR1 SGHTA, CDR2 FQGNSA. The CDR3 loop reads CASSPSVTDGNEQFF. For the CDR3, the DNA is TGTGCCAGCAGCCCAAGCGTGACTGACGGCAATGAGCAGTTCTTC. Full variable domain (remainder filled in from reference TRBV7-2 and TRBJ2-1): GAGVSQSPSNKVTEKGKDVELRCDPISGHTALYWYRQSLGQGLEFLIYFQGNSAPDKSGLPSDRFSAERTGGSVSTLTIQRTQQEDSAVYLCASSPSVTDGNEQFFGPGTRLTVL.

This clonotype was detected ten times or more. The genes are TRBV7-9 and TRBJ2-3; 9 bases fit TRBD2. The length of the CDR3 is 17 residues. Germline V gives CDR1 SEHNR, CDR2 FQNEAQ (reference sequence). The V segment lost 5 bases and the J segment 6 bases; nucleotides outside the gene matches: 15. CDR3 DNA: TGTGCCAGCAGCCTGACTAGCGGCCCTTCCTTGGATGATACGCAGTATTTT. Its translation: CASSLTSGPSLDDTQYF.

This clonotype has more than one count but fewer than ten. Its ends do not fully match the called genes, so a read error is possible. The V call is TRBV9, the J call TRBJ1-2; TRBD1 matches at 8 bases. CDR3 length equals 15 residues. CDR1 is SGDLS, CDR2 YYNGEE, per germline. CDR3 residues: CASTVGQGRTYGYTF. As DNA, the CDR3 is TGTGCCAGCACCGTAGGACAGGGAAGAACCTATGGCTACACCTTC.